The clone carrying this T cell receptor beta chain was seen only a few times. Its target is not known. The source material, RNA transcripts, was used to amplify TCR beta CDR3 regions. During a first-round RT-PCR of the TCR CDR3, the HTBI primer set was used. TCRdb recomputed calls from the multiplex PCR reads with MiXCR, one row per CDR3 protein. The sample contains 750,000 to 950,000 distinct CDR3 sequences, more than 30% of which appear only once. The entry originates in a study of T cells in Graves' hyperthyroidism and ophthalmopathy. Notes on the study in general: Most clonotypes expanded in the thyroid (above 0.001) were also present in blood.

V shed 10 bases and J shed 11 bases, with 18 bases lying between them. Germline V lookup: CDR1 ENHRY, CDR2 SYGVKD. The CDR3 covers 13 residues. PBMCs were collected from an approximately 9.2 ml volume of fresh peripheral blood. The specimen was blood. This TCR was recovered from a man in his late teens or twenties with Graves' hyperthyroidism. This sequence joins TRBV10-3 and TRBJ1-6; a weak D match, TRBD1 (6 bases). CDR3 in amino acids: CASRQALLPPLHF. The CDR3 region has the DNA TGTGCCAGCAGACAGGCCTTACTCCCACCCCTCCACTTT.